The 23 T cell receptor beta chains given below trace back to one sample, sequenced in a study of high-grade serous ovarian cancer treatment subgroups. Tumor samples were obtained before definitive surgery or chemotherapy. Clones were sequenced by immunoSEQ multiplex PCR, and TCRdb holds only the in-frame ones, with some missing. The sample has 5,500 to 7,500 clones; about 80% are singletons. Sequenced: tumor tissue. The receptors here all came from a human donor with high-grade serous ovarian cancer.

This clone was seen more than once but under ten times. The chain combines TRBV29-1 with TRBJ1-2; TRBD1 matches at 7 bases. CDR3 length: 20 residues. Unmatched junction bases numbered 24, after V lost 2 bases and J lost 3 bases. Germline V gene lookup returns CDR1 SQVTM and CDR2 ANQGSEA. Here the CDR3 reads CSVENARDRTGGGGYYGYTF. Here the CDR3 DNA reads TGCAGCGTTGAAAATGCGCGGGACAGAACGGGCGGAGGGGGATACTATGGCTACACCTTC.

The chain combines TRBV19 with TRBJ2-7; the match to TRBD1 covers 7 bases. Germline V lookup: CDR1 LNHDA, CDR2 SQIVND (reference sequence). The CDR3 contains 15 residues. V shed 3 bases, J shed 2 bases, and the junction held 7 bases outside the gene matches. Written as DNA, the CDR3 is TGTGCCAGTAGTATCCCAGGGGGTGGCACCTACGAGCAGTACTTC. Amino acid sequence: CASSIPGGGTYEQYF.

This clone was recorded a few times. The chain uses TRBV6-4 and TRBJ2-7, with D perhaps assigned TRBD1 or TRBD2 (5 bases each). The CDR3 loop spans 15 amino acids. The V and J ends lost 2 bases and 2 bases respectively, with 13 bases between them. Germline CDR1 MRHNA, CDR2 SNTAGT. Here the CDR3 reads CASSDDGTLPYEQYF. Here the CDR3 DNA reads TGTGCCAGCAGTGACGATGGGACCCTTCCCTACGAGCAGTACTTC.

V and J are TRBV7-9 and TRBJ2-2; D uncertain. The germline CDR1 and CDR2 sequences are SEHNR and FQNEAQ (reference sequence). CDR3 length: 16 amino acids. V was pared by 5 bases and J by 7 bases, with 20 bases between. DNA for the CDR3: TGTGCCAGCAGCCCCCGCTCCCCCCGATCCGGCGGGGAGCTGTTTTTT. Translating gives CASSPRSPRSGGELFF.

The chain links TRBV5-1 to TRBJ2-5, with D possibly being TRBD1 (7 bases). The ends were cut back, 4 bases at V and 7 bases at J, with 17 bases in the middle. CDR3 length: 14 residues. From germline, CDR1 is SGHRS and CDR2 YFSETQ. The DNA of the CDR3 is TGCGCCAGCAGCCAACAGGGGCTCGGGGGGACCCAGTACTTC. Its translation is CASSQQGLGGTQYF. The full variable domain, in which reference TRBV5-1 and TRBJ2-5 provide the parts outside the CDR3, is KAGVTQTPRYLIKTRGQQVTLSCSPISGHRSVSWYQQTPGQGLQFLFEYFSETQRNKGNFPGRFSGRQFSNSRSEMNVSTLELGDSALYLCASSQQGLGGTQYFGPGTRLLVL.

The chain links TRBV2 to TRBJ2-2; D unresolved. The V gene's germline CDR1 is SNHLY and CDR2 FYNNEI. V lost 1 base and J lost 6, with 21 bases in between. This CDR3 is 18 amino acids long. In nucleotides, the CDR3 is TGTGCCAGCAGTGAAGTGTTCCTAGGGTACGAGGATTCCGGGGAGCTGTTTTTT. It specifies CASSEVFLGYEDSGELFF.

The chain recombines TRBV18 with TRBJ1-5; 7 nucleotides align to TRBD1. CDR3 length equals 13 residues. Germline CDR1 and CDR2: KGHSH and LQKENI. The junction had 1 base not matched to a gene; V was cut back by 6 bases and J by 2 bases. The CDR3 nucleotides read TGTGCCAGCTCCCAGGGGGGCAATCAGCCCCAGCATTTT. The encoded protein is CASSQGGNQPQHF.

This clone was recorded a few times. J is TRBJ2-7 and V is TRBV7-9, with 8 positions matching TRBD1. After removal of 2 bases from V and 3 bases from J, the junction contained 3 bases not matched to a gene. CDR1 is SEHNR, CDR2 FQNEAQ, per germline (reference sequence). CDR3 length equals 14 residues. This chain's CDR3 is CASSLTGQGYEQYF. The DNA of the CDR3 is TGTGCCAGCAGCTTAACCGGACAGGGCTACGAGCAGTACTTC.

The V gene is TRBV27, the J gene TRBJ1-1; 8 bases map to TRBD1. Germline values: CDR1 MNHEY, CDR2 SMNVEV (reference sequence). With 6 bases clipped from V and 4 bases from J, the junction kept 7 bases outside the gene matches. This CDR3 region has 14 residues. CDR3 coding DNA: TGTGCCAGCAGATCCGGACAGGGTGCCACTGAAGCTTTCTTT. It is translated as CASRSGQGATEAFF.

The J gene is TRBJ2-1, the V gene TRBV29-1; TRBD2 matches at 10 bases. Germline-derived CDR1 and CDR2 are SQVTM and ANQGSEA. V trimming: 4 bases; J trimming: 9 bases; junction bases outside the gene matches: 12. The CDR3 is made up of 15 amino acids. CDR3 protein: CSVVSRSGGAGEQFF. The CDR3, as DNA: TGCAGCGTTGTTTCACGGAGCGGGGGGGCAGGTGAGCAGTTCTTC.

The chain couples TRBV7-9 to TRBJ1-1; D is uncertain. Germline CDR1 SEHNR, CDR2 FQNEAQ (reference sequence). The CDR3 spans 14 residues. V dropped 1 base and J dropped 1 base, with 7 bases sitting between them. The CDR3 DNA is TGTGCCAGCAGCTTAGAAGTTAGGAACACTGAAGCTTTCTTT. Its translation: CASSLEVRNTEAFF.

V and J are TRBV7-9 and TRBJ1-2, with TRBD1 matching over 9 bases. This CDR3 has 13 amino acids. V shed 6 bases and J 9 bases; nucleotides not matched to a gene: 8. Germline V lookup: CDR1 SEHNR, CDR2 FQNEAQ (reference sequence). This chain's CDR3 is CASSRGQGLSYTF. The CDR3 nucleotides read TGTGCCAGCAGTCGAGGACAGGGGCTCAGCTACACCTTC.

The chain links TRBV7-2 to TRBJ2-1, with 10 bases lining up with TRBD2. With V trimmed by 9 bases and J by 8 bases, 16 bases remained unmatched. CDR1 and CDR2 (germline): SGHTA, FQGNSA. CDR3 length: 16 residues. CDR3 sequence reads: CASKRLSGGAGDEQFF. The CDR3 DNA follows: TGTGCCAGTAAGAGACTAAGCGGGGGGGCCGGGGATGAGCAGTTCTTC.

The J gene is TRBJ2-3, the V gene TRBV11-3, with 7 bases that match TRBD1. CDR1 is SGHNT, CDR2 YENEEA, per germline. The length of the CDR3 is 14 residues. After removal of 6 bases from V and 9 bases from J, the junction contained 12 bases not matched to a gene. CDR3: CASSPPGQKGTQYF. The CDR3 DNA follows: TGTGCCAGCAGTCCCCCGGGACAGAAAGGGACGCAGTATTTT.

The chain combines TRBV6-5 with TRBJ1-2, with 7 bases aligning to TRBD1. The ends lost 5 bases at V and 7 bases at J; junction bases unmatched: 10. CDR3 length: 14 residues. CDR1 MNHEY and CDR2 SVGAGI come from the germline V gene. CDR3 protein: CASSPGGKDFGYTF. CDR3 bases: TGTGCCAGCAGTCCAGGGGGAAAGGACTTTGGCTACACCTTC.

This clone was recorded a few times. The chain recombines TRBV5-6 with TRBJ2-7; 8 bases are a match to TRBD2. V was pared by 0 bases and J by 4 bases, with 15 bases of the junction left unmatched. CDR3 length: 18 amino acids. Germline-derived CDR1 and CDR2 are SGHDT and YYEEEE. In DNA, the CDR3 is TGTGCCAGCAGCTTGGCGGCGGGACGACTAGCGAGAGATTACGAGCAGTACTTC. Translation: CASSLAAGRLARDYEQYF.

This clone was observed once. The rearrangement links TRBV5-6 to TRBJ1-1, with D tentatively TRBD1 (5 bases). CDR1 and CDR2 from the germline V gene are SGHDT and YYEEEE. The ends were cut back, 2 bases at V and 6 bases at J, with 14 bases in the middle. This CDR3 region has 14 residues. In DNA, the CDR3 is TGTGCCAGCAGCTTCCGTGGGGGGAGCTCTGAAGCTTTCTTT. This encodes CASSFRGGSSEAFF.

This clone has just one count. The CDR3 here is CASSIQTGGDEKLFF. The CDR3 DNA follows: TGTGCCAGCAGTATTCAGACAGGAGGGGACGAAAAACTGTTTTTT. The V and J genes are TRBV25-1 and TRBJ1-4, with a possible D match to TRBD1 (6 bases). Germline V gene sequence: CDR1 MGHDK, CDR2 SYGVNS. The CDR3 length is 15 residues. The V gene lost 5 bases and the J gene lost 8 bases, with 18 bases spanning the gap.

The V call is TRBV6-1, the J call TRBJ1-5, with D unclear. From germline, CDR1 is MNHNS and CDR2 SASEGT. This CDR3 comprises 13 residues. V dropped 6 bases and J dropped 6 bases, with 12 bases sitting between them. The CDR3 loop is CASRDVFRQPQHF. DNA for the CDR3: TGTGCCAGCAGGGACGTTTTCCGTCAGCCCCAGCATTTT.

V is TRBV28 and J is TRBJ1-4; D gene unclear. Germline assignment: CDR1 MDHEN and CDR2 SYDVKM. Trimming removed 4 bases from V and 0 bases from J, with 12 bases in between. The CDR3 covers 16 residues. This CDR3 reads CASSSEEAATNEKLFF. In DNA, the CDR3 is TGTGCCAGCAGTTCCGAAGAGGCCGCAACTAATGAAAAACTGTTTTTT.

The chain is built from TRBV7-2 and TRBJ1-1; 10 nucleotides align to TRBD1. The CDR3 has 16 amino acids. V lost 6 bases, J lost 1 base, and 8 bases stayed unmatched. The germline V gene has CDR1 SGHTA and CDR2 FQGNSA. The CDR3 reads CASSPGTGVGNTEAFF. The CDR3 bases are TGTGCCAGCAGTCCCGGGACAGGGGTCGGGAACACTGAAGCTTTCTTT.

V usage is TRBV2 and J usage is TRBJ1-1; a possible D gene is TRBD1 (6 bases). The CDR3 runs 12 residues. Trimming removed 7 bases from V and 5 bases from J, with 11 bases in between. Germline V CDR1 and CDR2: SNHLY, FYNNEI. The CDR3 is CASTIQGTEAFF. The CDR3 DNA sequence: TGTGCCAGCACCATACAGGGAACTGAAGCTTTCTTT.

The CDR3 sequence: CASSSLLNEQFF. In DNA, the CDR3 is TGTGCCAGCAGCTCCTTGCTCAATGAGCAGTTCTTC. The chain recombines TRBV11-2 with TRBJ2-1; D is undetermined. Germline values: CDR1 SGHAT, CDR2 FQNNGV. V shed 4 bases and J shed 6 bases, with 7 bases lying between them. The CDR3 loop spans 12 amino acids.